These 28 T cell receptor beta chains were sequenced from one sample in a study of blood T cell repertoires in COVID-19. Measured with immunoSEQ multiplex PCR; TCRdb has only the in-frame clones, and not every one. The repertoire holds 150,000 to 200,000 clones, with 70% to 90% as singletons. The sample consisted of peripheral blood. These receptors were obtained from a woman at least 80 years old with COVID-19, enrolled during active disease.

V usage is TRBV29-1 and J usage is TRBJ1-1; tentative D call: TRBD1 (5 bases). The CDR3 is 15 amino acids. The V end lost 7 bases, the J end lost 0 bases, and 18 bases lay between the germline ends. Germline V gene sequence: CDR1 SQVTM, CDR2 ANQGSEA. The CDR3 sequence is CSGGGGNFMNTEAFF. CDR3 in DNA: TGCAGCGGTGGGGGGGGGAACTTTATGAACACTGAAGCTTTCTTT.

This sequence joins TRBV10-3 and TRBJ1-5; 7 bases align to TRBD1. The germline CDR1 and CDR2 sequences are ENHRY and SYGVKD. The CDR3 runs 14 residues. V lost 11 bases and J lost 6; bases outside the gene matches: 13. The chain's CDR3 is CASTGTAGGQPQHF. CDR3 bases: TGTGCCTCGACCGGGACAGCAGGTGGTCAGCCCCAGCATTTT.

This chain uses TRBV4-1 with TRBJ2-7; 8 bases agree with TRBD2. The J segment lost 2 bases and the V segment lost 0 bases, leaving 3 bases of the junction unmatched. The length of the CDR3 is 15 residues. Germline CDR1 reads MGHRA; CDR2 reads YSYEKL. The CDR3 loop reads CASSQDSGEAYEQYF. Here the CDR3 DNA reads TGCGCCAGCAGCCAAGATAGCGGGGAAGCCTACGAGCAGTACTTC.

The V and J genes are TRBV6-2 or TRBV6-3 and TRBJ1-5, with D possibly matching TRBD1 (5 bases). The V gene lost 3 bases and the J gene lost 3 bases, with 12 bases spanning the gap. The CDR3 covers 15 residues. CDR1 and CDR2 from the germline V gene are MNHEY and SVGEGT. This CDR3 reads CASSYYSGFNQPQHF. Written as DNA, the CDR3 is TGTGCCAGCAGTTATTATTCAGGGTTCAATCAGCCCCAGCATTTT.

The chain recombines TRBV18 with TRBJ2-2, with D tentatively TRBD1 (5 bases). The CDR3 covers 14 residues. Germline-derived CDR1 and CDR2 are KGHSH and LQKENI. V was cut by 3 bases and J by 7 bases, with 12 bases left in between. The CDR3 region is CASSPSLGRGELFF. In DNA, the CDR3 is TGTGCCAGCTCACCCAGTCTGGGGCGCGGGGAGCTGTTTTTT.

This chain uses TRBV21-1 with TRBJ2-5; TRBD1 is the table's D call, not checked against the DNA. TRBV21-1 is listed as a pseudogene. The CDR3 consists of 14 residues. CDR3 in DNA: TGTGCCAGCCAACACCGGGACAGCAAAGAGACCCAGTACTTC. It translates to CASQHRDSKETQYF.

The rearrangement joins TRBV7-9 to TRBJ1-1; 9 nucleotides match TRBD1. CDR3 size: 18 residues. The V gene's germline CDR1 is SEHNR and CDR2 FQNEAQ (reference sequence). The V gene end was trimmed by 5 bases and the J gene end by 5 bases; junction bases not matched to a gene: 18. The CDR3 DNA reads TGTGCCAGCAGCCCACCACCGGGACAGGGATTTTATGGGACTGAAGCTTTCTTT. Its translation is CASSPPPGQGFYGTEAFF.

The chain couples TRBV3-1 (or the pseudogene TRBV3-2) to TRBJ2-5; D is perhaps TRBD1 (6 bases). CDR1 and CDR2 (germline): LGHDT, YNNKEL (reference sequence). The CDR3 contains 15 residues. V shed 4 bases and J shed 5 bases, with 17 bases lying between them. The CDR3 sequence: CASSLWHRAKETQYF. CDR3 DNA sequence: TGTGCCAGCAGCCTCTGGCACAGGGCGAAGGAGACCCAGTACTTC.

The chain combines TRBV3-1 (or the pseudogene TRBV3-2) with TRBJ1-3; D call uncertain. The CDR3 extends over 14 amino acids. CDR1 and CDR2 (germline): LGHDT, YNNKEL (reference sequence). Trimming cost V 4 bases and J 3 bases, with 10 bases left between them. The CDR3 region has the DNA TGTGCCAGCAGCCTAAGGACTGGTGGAAACACCATATATTTT. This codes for CASSLRTGGNTIYF.

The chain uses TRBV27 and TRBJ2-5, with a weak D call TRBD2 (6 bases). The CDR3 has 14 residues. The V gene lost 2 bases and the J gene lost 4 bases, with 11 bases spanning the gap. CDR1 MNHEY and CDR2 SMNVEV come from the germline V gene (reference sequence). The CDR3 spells CASSLGTLGETQYF. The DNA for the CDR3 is TGTGCCAGCAGTTTAGGGACTCTGGGAGAGACCCAGTACTTC.

The CDR3, as DNA: TGTGCCAGCAGCTCTCGACAGCGGGGGGGCCCAGATACGCAGTATTTT. Protein product: CASSSRQRGGPDTQYF. This chain links TRBV5-4 with TRBJ2-3; 10 nucleotides align to TRBD2. The CDR3 loop spans 16 amino acids. J lost 4 bases, V lost 3 bases, and 8 bases had no gene match. CDR1 and CDR2 from the germline V gene are SGHNT and YYREEE (reference sequence).

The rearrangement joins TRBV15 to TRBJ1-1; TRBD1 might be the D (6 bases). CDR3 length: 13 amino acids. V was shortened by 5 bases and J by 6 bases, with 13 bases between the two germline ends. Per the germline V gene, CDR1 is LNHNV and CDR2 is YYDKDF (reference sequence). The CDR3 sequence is CATSVRGVAEAFF. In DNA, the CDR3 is TGTGCCACCAGCGTCAGGGGAGTAGCTGAAGCTTTCTTT.

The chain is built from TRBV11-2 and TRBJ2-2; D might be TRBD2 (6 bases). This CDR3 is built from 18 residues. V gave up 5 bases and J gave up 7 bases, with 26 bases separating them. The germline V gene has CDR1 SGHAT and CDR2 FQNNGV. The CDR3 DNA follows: TGTGCCAGCAGCCCAGCCGACCTCGGACGGGTCGGGAGCGGGGAGCTGTTTTTT. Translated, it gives CASSPADLGRVGSGELFF.

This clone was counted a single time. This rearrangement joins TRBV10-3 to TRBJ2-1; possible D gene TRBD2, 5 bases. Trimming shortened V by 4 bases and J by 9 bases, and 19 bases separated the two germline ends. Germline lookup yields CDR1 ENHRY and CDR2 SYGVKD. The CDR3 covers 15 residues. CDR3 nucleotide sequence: TGTGCCATCAGTGCACTCGGACTGGATTCTGGTGAGCAGTTCTTC. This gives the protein CAISALGLDSGEQFF.

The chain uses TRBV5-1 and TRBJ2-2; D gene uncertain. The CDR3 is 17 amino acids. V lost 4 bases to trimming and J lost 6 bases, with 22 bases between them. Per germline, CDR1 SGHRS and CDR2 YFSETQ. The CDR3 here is CASSANAATGPAGELFF. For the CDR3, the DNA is TGCGCCAGCAGCGCAAACGCCGCTACGGGTCCGGCCGGGGAGCTGTTTTTT. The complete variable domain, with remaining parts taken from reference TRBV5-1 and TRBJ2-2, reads KAGVTQTPRYLIKTRGQQVTLSCSPISGHRSVSWYQQTPGQGLQFLFEYFSETQRNKGNFPGRFSGRQFSNSRSEMNVSTLELGDSALYLCASSANAATGPAGELFFGEGSRLTVL.

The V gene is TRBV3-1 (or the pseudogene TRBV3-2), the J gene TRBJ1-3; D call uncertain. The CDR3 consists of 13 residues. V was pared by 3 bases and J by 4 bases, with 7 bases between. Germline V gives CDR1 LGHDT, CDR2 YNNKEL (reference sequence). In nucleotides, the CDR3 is TGTGCCAGCAGCCACCAGGCCGGAAACACCATATATTTT. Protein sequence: CASSHQAGNTIYF.

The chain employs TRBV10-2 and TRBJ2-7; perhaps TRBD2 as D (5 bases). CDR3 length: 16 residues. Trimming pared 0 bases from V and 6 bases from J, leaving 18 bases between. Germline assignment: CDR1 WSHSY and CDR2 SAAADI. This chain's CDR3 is CASSESRVMLAAEQYF. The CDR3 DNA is TGCGCCAGCAGTGAGTCGCGTGTTATGCTAGCCGCCGAGCAGTACTTC.

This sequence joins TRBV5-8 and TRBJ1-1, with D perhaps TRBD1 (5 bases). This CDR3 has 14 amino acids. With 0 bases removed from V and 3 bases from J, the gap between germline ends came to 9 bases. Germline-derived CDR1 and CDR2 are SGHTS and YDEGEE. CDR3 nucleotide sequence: TGTGCCAGCAGCTTGGTAAGGGGATACACTGAAGCTTTCTTT. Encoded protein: CASSLVRGYTEAFF.

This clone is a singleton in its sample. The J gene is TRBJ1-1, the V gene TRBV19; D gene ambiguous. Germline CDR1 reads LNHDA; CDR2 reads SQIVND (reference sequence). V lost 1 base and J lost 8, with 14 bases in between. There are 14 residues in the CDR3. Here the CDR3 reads CASSIVVGGSEAFF. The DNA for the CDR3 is TGTGCCAGTAGTATAGTGGTTGGCGGTTCGGAAGCTTTCTTT.

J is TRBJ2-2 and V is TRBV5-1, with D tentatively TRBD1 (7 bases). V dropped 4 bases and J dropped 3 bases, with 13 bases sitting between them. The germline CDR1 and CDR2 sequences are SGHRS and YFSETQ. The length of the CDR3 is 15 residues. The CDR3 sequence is CASSVTGEDTGELFF. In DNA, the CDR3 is TGCGCCAGCAGCGTAACAGGGGAGGACACCGGGGAGCTGTTTTTT. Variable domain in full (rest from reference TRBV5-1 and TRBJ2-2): KAGVTQTPRYLIKTRGQQVTLSCSPISGHRSVSWYQQTPGQGLQFLFEYFSETQRNKGNFPGRFSGRQFSNSRSEMNVSTLELGDSALYLCASSVTGEDTGELFFGEGSRLTVL.

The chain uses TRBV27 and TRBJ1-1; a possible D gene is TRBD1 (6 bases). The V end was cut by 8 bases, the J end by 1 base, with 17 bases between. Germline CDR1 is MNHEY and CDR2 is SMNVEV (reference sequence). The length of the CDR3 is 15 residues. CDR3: CASYPKQGTNTEAFF. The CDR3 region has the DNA TGTGCCAGCTATCCTAAACAGGGCACGAACACTGAAGCTTTCTTT.

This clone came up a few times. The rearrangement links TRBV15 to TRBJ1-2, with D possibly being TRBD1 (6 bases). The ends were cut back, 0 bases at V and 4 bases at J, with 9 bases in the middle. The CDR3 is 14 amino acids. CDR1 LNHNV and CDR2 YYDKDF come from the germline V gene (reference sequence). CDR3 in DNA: TGTGCCACCAGCAGAGATGGGGGCATCTATGGCTACACCTTC. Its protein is CATSRDGGIYGYTF. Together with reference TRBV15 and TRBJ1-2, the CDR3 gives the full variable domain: DAMVIQNPRYQVTQFGKPVTLSCSQTLNHNVMYWYQQKSSQAPKLLFHYYDKDFNNEADTPDNFQSRRPNTSFCFLDIRSPGLGDTAMYLCATSRDGGIYGYTFGSGTRLTVV.

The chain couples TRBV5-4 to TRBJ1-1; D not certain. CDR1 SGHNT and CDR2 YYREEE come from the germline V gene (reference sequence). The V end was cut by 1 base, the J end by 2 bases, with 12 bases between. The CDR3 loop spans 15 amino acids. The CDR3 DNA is TGTGCCAGCAGCTTGTTCGGGATTCCTAACACTGAAGCTTTCTTT. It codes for CASSLFGIPNTEAFF. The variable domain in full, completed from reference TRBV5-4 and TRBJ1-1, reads ETGVTQSPTHLIKTRGQQVTLRCSSQSGHNTVSWYQQALGQGPQFIFQYYREEENGRGNFPPRFSGLQFPNYSSELNVNALELDDSALYLCASSLFGIPNTEAFFGQGTRLTVV.

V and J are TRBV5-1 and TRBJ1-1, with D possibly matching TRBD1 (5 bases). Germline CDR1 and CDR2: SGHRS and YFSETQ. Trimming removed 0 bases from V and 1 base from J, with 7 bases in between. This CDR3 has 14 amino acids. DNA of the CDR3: TGCGCCAGCAGCTTGGCCGGGGGGAACACTGAAGCTTTCTTT. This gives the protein CASSLAGGNTEAFF.

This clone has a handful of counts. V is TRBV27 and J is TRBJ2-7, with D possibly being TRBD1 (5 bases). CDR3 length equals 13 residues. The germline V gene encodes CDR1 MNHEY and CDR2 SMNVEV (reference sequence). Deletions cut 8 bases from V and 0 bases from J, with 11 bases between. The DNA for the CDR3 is TGTGCCAGCGGGCACAGGCCCTCCTACGAGCAGTACTTC. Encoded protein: CASGHRPSYEQYF.

The CDR3 reads CASSLAASGGNQETQYF. The DNA of the CDR3 is TGTGCCAGCAGCTTAGCCGCTAGCGGGGGGAACCAAGAGACCCAGTACTTC. V and J are TRBV11-2 and TRBJ2-5; 11 nucleotides line up with TRBD2. The germline V gene has CDR1 SGHAT and CDR2 FQNNGV. V lost 1 base, J lost 0 bases, and 4 bases stayed unmatched. There are 17 residues in the CDR3.

The CDR3 sequence is CASSPTELYGYTF. As DNA, the CDR3 is TGTGCCAGCAGTCCGACAGAACTCTATGGCTACACCTTC. The rearrangement links TRBV2 to TRBJ1-2; weak D call: TRBD1 (5 bases). The CDR3 extends over 13 amino acids. V was pared by 5 bases and J by 4 bases, with 11 bases between. Germline CDR1 reads SNHLY; CDR2 reads FYNNEI.

The CDR3, as DNA: TGTGCCAGCAGCATGACAGAACTATTCTCTGGAAACACCATATATTTT. It encodes CASSMTELFSGNTIYF. The chain employs TRBV7-8 and TRBJ1-3; a weak D match, TRBD1 (5 bases). CDR1 is SGHVS and CDR2 is FQNEAQ in the germline V gene. The CDR3 has 16 amino acids. V was trimmed by 5 bases and J by 0 bases, leaving 14 bases between them.